The TCR beta chain under discussion was sequenced for a study of blood T cells in healthy people across ages (dated by TCRdb to 2014 to 2015). Background on the whole study: In model experiments, template switching captured roughly one uniquely barcoded TCR beta cDNA molecule for every two T cells. Two additional independent replicas of 1 million unique cDNA reads from the same blood draw were analyzed for two donors (one aged 18 to 30 and one aged 80 or older). To track age-related changes in TCR beta repertoire diversity, the study relied on deep sequencing normalized with unique cDNA molecular identifiers. The donors were split into four age groups: young (average about 16 years), middle-aged (39), aged (roughly 65) and long-lived (approximately 80). To avoid experimental bias, donors of different ages were randomly spread across the sequencing lanes. Broad study findings and their caveats: The CMV infection status of donors was not known, potentially confounding age-related changes in expanded clonotypes. Observed TCR beta diversity correlated strongly with the percentage of naive T cells measured by flow cytometry. Total diversity estimates from one million sequenced T cells were considered lower bounds and underestimates. Because profiling used bulk unsorted PBMCs, naive and antigen-experienced compartments could not be compared conclusively. As age increased, observed TCR beta diversity per million T cells dropped in a roughly linear way, and a significant reduction was already evident by age about 40. Compared with the aged group, the long-lived group had more naive CD4+ T cells, fewer expanded clones and increased TCR diversity, a pattern suggesting age selection.

With regard to this clonotype: The antigen it recognizes is unknown. Qualities for individual bases were not recorded, and no much larger clone is one base off.

The receptor library was made with 5' RACE. The listed sequencing device is Illumina HiSeq 2500. A second PCR of roughly 6 to 12 cycles was performed with a sample-barcoded 5' primer and a J-beta primer mix. A template-switch 5' adaptor carrying 12 random nucleotides introduced a unique molecular identifier onto each TCR beta cDNA molecule. Each sample yielded at least 3 million CDR3-containing paired-end reads. First-strand cDNA was synthesized from all RNA with the Mint cDNA synthesis kit, primed by a TRBC-specific oligonucleotide. Following uracil-DNA glycosylase treatment, a first 18-cycle PCR with universal primers M1SS and BC2_uni_R was performed on all cDNA. For the original study's pipeline: For normalization, 1 million high-quality reads were randomly selected from each sample, with every read carrying a distinct molecular identifier. Instead of being binned into consensus sequences, reads that shared molecular identifiers were thrown out. CDR3 identification, clonotype clustering and error correction used MiTCR with a Q25 quality threshold and the strictest error-elimination algorithm. A nonparametric unseen species model with Euler transformation was used to estimate a lower bound on total TCR beta diversity. TCRdb reworked the public reads: Q25 trimming with fastp, MiXCR clone assembly, productive beta chains retained. CDR3 protein duplicates are merged, each entry listing the most common genes and DNA. For this entry, the V and J calls and clone size follow TCRdb and not the study's own pipeline. The sample table shows around 1.5 million distinct CDR3 sequences, and about 40% are seen once. The ten largest clones add up to 7.9% of the sample.

The 39 donors, aged roughly 6 to 95 years, were systemically healthy Caucasian individuals from Russia. About 10 milliliters of peripheral blood were drawn from each donor into EDTA-treated Vacutainer tubes. Ficoll-Paque density-gradient centrifugation was used to isolate PBMCs, with at least 7 million per sample. Total RNA was extracted from PBMCs with Trizol reagent, with at least 6 micrograms obtained per sample. The percentages of naive CD45RAhigh/CD27high T cells were determined by flow cytometry on a PBMC aliquot from every donor. This receptor was taken from a young woman in good health. Material: blood.

The DNA is TGTGCCAGCTCTGAACAGGTTGAGGATGAGCAGTTCTTC. This gives the protein CASSEQVEDEQFF. The chain is encoded by TRBV18 joined to TRBJ2-1; the D gene is perhaps TRBD1, from 5 matching bases. Per the germline V gene, KGHSH is the CDR1 and LQKENI is the CDR2. From its cysteine to its phenylalanine, the CDR3 spans 13 amino acids. Just the 39-base CDR3 DNA is kept, in frame starting at base 1. V is shortened by 6 bases, J by 8 bases, and the region joining them spans 14 bases.